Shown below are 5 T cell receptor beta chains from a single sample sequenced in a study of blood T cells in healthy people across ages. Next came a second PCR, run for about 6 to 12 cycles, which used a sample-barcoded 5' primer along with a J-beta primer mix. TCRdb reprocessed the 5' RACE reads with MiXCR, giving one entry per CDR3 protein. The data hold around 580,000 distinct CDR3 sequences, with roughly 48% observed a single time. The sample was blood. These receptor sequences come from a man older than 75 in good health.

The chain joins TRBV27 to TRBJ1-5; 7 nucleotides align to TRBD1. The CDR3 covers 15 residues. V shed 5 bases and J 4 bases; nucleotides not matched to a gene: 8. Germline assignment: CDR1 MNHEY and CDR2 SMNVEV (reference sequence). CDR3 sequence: CASSLLTGKNQPQHF. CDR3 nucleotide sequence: TGTGCCAGCAGTCTCTTGACAGGGAAAAATCAGCCCCAGCATTTT.

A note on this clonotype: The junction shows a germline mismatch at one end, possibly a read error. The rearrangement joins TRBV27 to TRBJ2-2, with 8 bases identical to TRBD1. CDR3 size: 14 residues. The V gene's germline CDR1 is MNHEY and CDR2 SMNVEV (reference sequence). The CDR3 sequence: CASSRQGNTGEPFF. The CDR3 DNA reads TGTGCCAGCAGTAGACAGGGGAACACCGGGGAGCCGTTTTTT.

The DNA for the CDR3 is TGTGCCAGCAGCCAAGATCGAGGGTATGGCGGCTACACCTTC. It yields the protein CASSQDRGYGGYTF. The V gene is TRBV3-1, the J gene TRBJ1-2; no clear D. Germline V gene sequence: CDR1 LGHDT, CDR2 YNNKEL (reference sequence). V was pared by 0 bases and J by 8 bases, with 13 bases between. The CDR3 contains 14 residues.

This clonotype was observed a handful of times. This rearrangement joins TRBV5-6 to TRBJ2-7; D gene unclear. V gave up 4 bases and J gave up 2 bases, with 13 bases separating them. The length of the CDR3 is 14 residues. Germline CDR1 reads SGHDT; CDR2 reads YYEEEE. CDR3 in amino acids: CASSRSEVPYEQYF. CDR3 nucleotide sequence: TGTGCCAGCAGCCGGTCAGAGGTCCCCTACGAGCAGTACTTC.

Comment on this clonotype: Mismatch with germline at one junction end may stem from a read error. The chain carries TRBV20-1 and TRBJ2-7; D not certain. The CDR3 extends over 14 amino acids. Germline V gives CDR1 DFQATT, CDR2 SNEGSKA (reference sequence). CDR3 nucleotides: TGCGGTGCTAGAGATTACAGCCCCCCTTACGAGCAGTACTTC. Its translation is CGARDYSPPYEQYF.